This T cell receptor beta chain is drawn from a study of T cell responses to AZD1222 COVID-19 vaccine. Overall study findings and caveats: Distributed over spike, vaccine-associated CD4 TCRs predominated at 160-218 and 743-854.

Libraries were prepared by immunoSEQ multiplex PCR; TCRdb keeps only in-frame clonotypes and omits some of them. The sample carries 150,000 to 200,000 clones, 90% recorded once. Investigators merged groups given second doses at roughly 4 or roughly 12 weeks. As concerns this clone: The antigen is unknown.

This receptor was identified in an adult who received the AZD1222 COVID-19 vaccine. The sample consisted of peripheral blood, taken 28 days after the second AZD1222 dose.

CDR3 in amino acids: CASSMGQTYYGYTF. The CDR3 region has the DNA TGTGCCAGTAGTATGGGCCAGACTTACTATGGCTACACCTTC. The rearrangement uses TRBV19 and TRBJ1-2; D remains ambiguous. Deletions cut 3 bases from V and 3 bases from J, with 11 bases between. CDR1 LNHDA and CDR2 SQIVND come from the germline V gene (reference sequence). This CDR3 has 14 residues.